One T cell receptor (beta chain) is described in this entry. The sample belongs to a study of identical twins. Germline V CDR1 and CDR2: SEHNR, FQNEAQ (reference sequence). Trimming removed 4 bases from V and 3 bases from J, with 12 bases in between. This CDR3 region has 15 residues. MiXCR, run by TCRdb on the 5' RACE reads, gives a single entry per CDR3 protein. The table includes approximately 260,000 distinct CDR3 sequences, about 9% detected once. This sample also belongs to another study, concerning yellow fever vaccine responses in identical twins.

The sequence came from a young woman in good health. This chain uses TRBV7-9 with TRBJ2-2, with D unresolved. The sample was CD8+ T cells sorted from blood. The CDR3 region has the DNA TGTGCCAGCAGCTCGTCAATGGCGGACACCGGGGAGCTGTTTTTT. Translated: CASSSSMADTGELFF.